The 14 T cell receptor beta chains below were found in one sample sequenced in a study of response to subunit inactivated influenza vaccine. Via MiXCR, TCRdb re-called the RT-PCR reads, giving one row per CDR3 protein. Of 550,000 to 800,000 distinct CDR3 sequences in the sample, approximately 15% were seen once. Material: PBMCs from blood, obtained around two weeks before vaccination. The receptors were gathered from a man aged 45 to 65 who received an inactivated influenza vaccine.

The chain recombines TRBV18 with TRBJ1-1; unclear D gene. Germline lookup yields CDR1 KGHSH and CDR2 LQKENI. This CDR3 has 15 residues. The V end lost 3 bases, the J end lost 7 bases, and 18 bases lay between the germline ends. CDR3 sequence reads: CASSPDQALSDEAFF. Written as DNA, the CDR3 is TGTGCCAGCTCACCGGATCAAGCCCTGAGTGATGAAGCTTTCTTT.

The V call is TRBV6-5, the J call TRBJ1-1, with 9 nucleotides matching TRBD1. The V gene end was trimmed by 1 base and the J gene end by 4 bases; junction bases not matched to a gene: 4. The germline V gene encodes CDR1 MNHEY and CDR2 SVGAGI. There are 15 residues in the CDR3. The CDR3: CASSYYRTGATEAFF. CDR3 nucleotides: TGTGCCAGCAGTTACTACCGGACAGGGGCCACTGAAGCTTTCTTT.

This clonotype has a handful of counts. The CDR3 sequence is CASSPRQGYSPLHF. The DNA of the CDR3 is TGTGCCAGCAGCCCCCGACAGGGTTACTCACCCCTCCACTTT. The rearrangement joins TRBV7-8 to TRBJ1-6, with 7 bases fitting TRBD1. V dropped 5 bases and J dropped 10; count of bases not matched to a gene: 8. Germline CDR1 reads SGHVS; CDR2 reads FQNEAQ. The CDR3 has 14 residues.

This clonotype came up a few times. V is TRBV28 and J is TRBJ2-3; D not resolved. The germline V gene encodes CDR1 MDHEN and CDR2 SYDVKM. The V end lost 7 bases, the J end lost 2 bases, and 7 bases lay between the germline ends. This CDR3 spans 12 amino acids. In DNA form, the CDR3 reads TGTGCCAGCAAATCTGTCACAGATACGCAGTATTTT. Translated, it gives CASKSVTDTQYF.

The CDR3 protein is CASSLGVDRSSYEQYF. Here the CDR3 DNA reads TGTGCCAGCAGCTTAGGGGTGGACAGGAGCTCCTACGAGCAGTACTTC. This sequence joins TRBV7-2 and TRBJ2-7; 7 positions match TRBD1. The CDR3 loop spans 16 amino acids. Trimming cost V 1 base and J 0 bases; bases outside gene matches: 6. Per germline, CDR1 SGHTA and CDR2 FQGNSA.

The rearrangement joins TRBV5-1 to TRBJ2-7, with D hard to call. CDR1 and CDR2 (germline): SGHRS, YFSETQ. V lost 0 bases to trimming and J lost 3 bases, with 13 bases between them. This CDR3 spans 15 amino acids. As DNA, the CDR3 is TGCGCCAGCAGCTTGGTACAAGGCCATAACTACGAGCAGTACTTC. Its protein is CASSLVQGHNYEQYF.

This clonotype was detected a few times. The chain joins TRBV20-1 to TRBJ2-3; D gene unclear. Germline CDR1 is DFQATT and CDR2 is SNEGSKA (reference sequence). V lost 0 bases, J lost 6 bases, and 7 bases lay in between. The CDR3 sequence is 12 residues long. The CDR3, as DNA: TGCAGTGCTAGAGATTTTAAGGATACGCAGTATTTT. This translates into CSARDFKDTQYF.

The sample holds a few counts of this clonotype. The CDR3 DNA follows: TGTGCCAGCAGCGTAGGGGTGACAGGGTCTTACGAGCAGTACTTC. Its protein product is CASSVGVTGSYEQYF. This chain connects TRBV9 to TRBJ2-7; 7 bases are a match to TRBD1. V shed 0 bases, J shed 4 bases, and the junction held 7 bases outside the gene matches. The V gene's germline CDR1 is SGDLS and CDR2 YYNGEE. The CDR3 covers 15 residues. Full variable domain (rest looked up from reference TRBV9 and TRBJ2-7): DSGVTQTPKHLITATGQRVTLRCSPRSGDLSVYWYQQSLDQGLQFLIQYYNGEERAKGNILERFSAQQFPDLHSELNLSSLELGDSALYFCASSVGVTGSYEQYFGPGTRLTVT.

This clonotype was seen a handful of times. J is TRBJ2-3 and V is TRBV11-2, with 7 bases fitting TRBD1. The V gene end was trimmed by 4 bases and the J gene end by 11 bases; junction bases not matched to a gene: 3. Germline CDR1 and CDR2: SGHAT and FQNNGV. The CDR3 sequence is 11 residues long. The CDR3 nucleotides read TGTGCCAGCAGCTCCAGGGGGAGGCAGTATTTT. Translation: CASSSRGRQYF.

V usage is TRBV5-1 and J usage is TRBJ1-1, with TRBD1 identical over 8 bases. V lost 3 bases, J lost 1 base, and 5 bases stayed unmatched. The CDR3 covers 15 residues. Germline assignment: CDR1 SGHRS and CDR2 YFSETQ. CDR3 nucleotides: TGCGCCAGCAGCTGGACAGGGTCCGAGAACACTGAAGCTTTCTTT. It encodes CASSWTGSENTEAFF. The whole variable domain, remainder taken from reference TRBV5-1 and TRBJ1-1, is KAGVTQTPRYLIKTRGQQVTLSCSPISGHRSVSWYQQTPGQGLQFLFEYFSETQRNKGNFPGRFSGRQFSNSRSEMNVSTLELGDSALYLCASSWTGSENTEAFFGQGTRLTVV.

This clonotype was found a few times. CDR3 in amino acids: CASSNRDRASGANVLTF. As DNA, the CDR3 is TGTGCCAGCAGCAACCGGGACAGGGCCTCCGGGGCCAACGTCCTGACTTTC. This chain connects TRBV21-1 to TRBJ2-6; no check of the table's D call, TRBD1, against the DNA was made. TRBV21-1 is an annotated pseudogene. The CDR3 has 17 amino acids.

The chain couples TRBV25-1 to TRBJ1-1; D possibly corresponds to TRBD1 (5 bases). Germline V gene lookup returns CDR1 MGHDK and CDR2 SYGVNS. CDR3 size: 14 residues. With 6 bases removed from V and 8 bases from J, the gap between germline ends came to 19 bases. CDR3 DNA: TGTGCCAGCAGGAACCTGGGCCAGGGTGACGAAGCTTTCTTT. Translation: CASRNLGQGDEAFF.

V is TRBV2 and J is TRBJ2-5, with D tentatively TRBD1 or TRBD2 (5 bases each). The CDR3 runs 15 residues. Trimming shortened V by 5 bases and J by 4 bases, and 17 bases separated the two germline ends. CDR1 is SNHLY, CDR2 FYNNEI, per germline. Here the CDR3 reads CASSYTGARGETQYF. For the CDR3, the DNA is TGTGCCAGCAGTTATACCGGGGCCCGGGGAGAGACCCAGTACTTC.

The V gene is TRBV5-6, the J gene TRBJ2-1, with D possibly being TRBD1 (6 bases). Germline assignment: CDR1 SGHDT and CDR2 YYEEEE. The CDR3 totals 13 residues. V dropped 3 bases and J dropped 6 bases, with 10 bases sitting between them. The CDR3 reads CASSWTEGNEQFF. The CDR3 DNA sequence: TGTGCCAGCAGCTGGACAGAAGGCAATGAGCAGTTCTTC.